The 14 T cell receptor beta chains below were found in one sample sequenced in a study of cytomegalovirus exposure and HLA in healthy donors. Using immunoSEQ multiplex PCR, the repertoire was profiled, and TCRdb retains in-frame clones only, with some absent. The sample consists of 130,000 to 150,000 clones, 88% of them appearing once. The sample consisted of PBMCs. The receptors here all came from a woman under 30 in good health and CMV-seropositive.

V gene TRBV18 combines with J gene TRBJ2-7, with D perhaps matching TRBD2 (5 bases). The CDR3 runs 13 residues. Trimming took 0 bases from V and 7 from J, leaving 10 bases between them. CDR1 and CDR2 (germline): KGHSH, LQKENI. CDR3 nucleotides: TGTGCCAGCTCACCACCGGCCCGCGGGGAGCAGTACTTC. Translated, it gives CASSPPARGEQYF. The full variable domain, in which reference TRBV18 and TRBJ2-7 provide the parts outside the CDR3, is NAGVMQNPRHLVRRRGQEARLRCSPMKGHSHVYWYRQLPEEGLKFMVYLQKENIIDESGMPKERFSAEFPKEGPSILRIQQVVRGDSAAYFCASSPPARGEQYFGPGTRLTVT.

The chain recombines TRBV4-2 with TRBJ2-3, with a tentative D call TRBD2 (6 bases). Trimming stripped 0 bases from V and 0 bases from J, with 7 bases between. Germline V gene data show CDR1 as LGHNA and CDR2 as YNFKEQ. CDR3 size: 15 residues. CDR3 bases: TGTGCCAGCAGCCAAGATGGGACTAGCACAGATACGCAGTATTTT. Protein sequence: CASSQDGTSTDTQYF.

About this clone: This sample also contains other DNA sequences that code for the same CDR3. The rearrangement links TRBV4-2 to TRBJ1-1; possibly TRBD1 for D (6 bases). The germline gives CDR1 LGHNA, CDR2 YNFKEQ. Trimming took 3 bases from V and 2 from J, leaving 10 bases between them. CDR3 length: 14 amino acids. The CDR3 nucleotides are TGTGCCAGCAGCCAGGACAGAGGTAACACTGAAGCTTTCTTT. It encodes CASSQDRGNTEAFF.

For the CDR3, the DNA is TGTGCCAGCAGTTTATACGGGACAGGGACCAAAAACATTCAGTACTTC. It encodes CASSLYGTGTKNIQYF. The chain combines TRBV28 with TRBJ2-4, with 9 bases that match TRBD1. The ends lost 1 base at V and 2 bases at J; junction bases unmatched: 3. Germline V gives CDR1 MDHEN, CDR2 SYDVKM. The CDR3 extends over 16 amino acids.

As concerns this clone: Mismatch with germline at one junction end may stem from a read error. This chain links TRBV7-7 with TRBJ2-5, with 15 nucleotides matching TRBD2. Germline V gives CDR1 SSHAT, CDR2 FNYEAQ (reference sequence). The CDR3 covers 17 residues. The CDR3 is CASSLGWTSGGAKTQYF. The CDR3 DNA reads TGTGCTAGCAGCTTAGGCTGGACTAGCGGGGGGGCAAAGACCCAGTACTTC.

V and J are TRBV25-1 and TRBJ1-1, with a possible D match to TRBD1 (5 bases). Germline V gene lookup returns CDR1 MGHDK and CDR2 SYGVNS. V was trimmed by 2 bases and J by 11 bases, leaving 12 bases between them. This CDR3 has 12 amino acids. The CDR3 loop is CASSEQGEMAFF. As DNA, the CDR3 is TGTGCCAGCAGTGAACAGGGTGAAATGGCTTTCTTT.

V and J are TRBV11-3 and TRBJ2-3; D remains ambiguous. From germline, CDR1 is SGHNT and CDR2 YENEEA. The CDR3 runs 12 residues. V lost 2 bases and J lost 4, with 4 bases in between. The CDR3 spells CASSLYADTQYF. The CDR3 DNA sequence: TGTGCCAGCAGCTTATATGCAGATACGCAGTATTTT.

This rearrangement joins TRBV18 to TRBJ2-1; weak D call: TRBD1 (6 bases). CDR1 is KGHSH, CDR2 LQKENI, per germline. This CDR3 spans 13 amino acids. Trimming removed 3 bases at V and 10 bases at J, with 13 bases between. The CDR3 loop is CASSPSRGTEQFF. For the CDR3, the DNA is TGTGCCAGCTCACCTTCCAGGGGAACCGAGCAGTTCTTC.

The chain couples TRBV6-6 to TRBJ2-7, with TRBD1 matching 11 bases. V trimming: 6 bases; J trimming: 7 bases; junction bases outside the gene matches: 8. Germline V gene lookup returns CDR1 MNHNY and CDR2 SVGAGI (reference sequence). The CDR3 length is 14 residues. In DNA, the CDR3 is TGTGCCAGCAGCTCCGGGACAGGGGGAAGAGAGCAGTACTTC. Translated: CASSSGTGGREQYF.

V is TRBV12-5 and J is TRBJ2-2; TRBD2 is a possible D gene (7 bases). The V end was cut by 0 bases, the J end by 7 bases, with 12 bases between. Germline-derived CDR1 and CDR2 are LGHNT and FRNRAP. The length of the CDR3 is 15 residues. The CDR3: CASGLVRGGGGELFF. Here the CDR3 DNA reads TGTGCTAGTGGTTTGGTAAGGGGGGGAGGCGGGGAGCTGTTTTTT.

This chain joins TRBV9 and TRBJ2-1; D is undetermined. This CDR3 has 14 amino acids. Germline V gene sequence: CDR1 SGDLS, CDR2 YYNGEE. V shed 6 bases and J shed 9 bases, with 19 bases lying between them. CDR3 in DNA: TGTGCCAGCACCCGTTCTCCAGTACCTGTTGAGCAGTTCTTC. Translated, it gives CASTRSPVPVEQFF.

The chain combines TRBV2 with TRBJ2-2; no definite D call. The germline CDR1 and CDR2 sequences are SNHLY and FYNNEI. V shed 1 base and J shed 1 base, with 4 bases lying between them. The CDR3 extends over 14 amino acids. CDR3: CASSEVQNTGELFF. As DNA, the CDR3 is TGTGCCAGCAGTGAAGTACAGAACACCGGGGAGCTGTTTTTT. Based on the CDR3 plus reference TRBV2 and TRBJ2-2, the full variable domain is EPEVTQTPSHQVTQMGQEVILRCVPISNHLYFYWYRQILGQKVEFLVSFYNNEISEKSEIFDDQFSVERPDGSNFTLKIRSTKLEDSAMYFCASSEVQNTGELFFGEGSRLTVL.

This chain uses TRBV14 with TRBJ2-7, with a weak D call TRBD1 (6 bases). V was trimmed by 1 base and J by 5 bases, leaving 12 bases between them. Germline V gene sequence: CDR1 SGHDN, CDR2 FVKESK. This CDR3 comprises 14 residues. The CDR3 loop reads CASSQGYRVHEQYF. CDR3 coding DNA: TGTGCCAGCAGCCAAGGCTACAGGGTACACGAGCAGTACTTC. The full variable domain, completed using reference TRBV14 and TRBJ2-7, is EAGVTQFPSHSVIEKGQTVTLRCDPISGHDNLYWYRRVMGKEIKFLLHFVKESKQDESGMPNNRFLAERTGGTYSTLKVQPAELEDSGVYFCASSQGYRVHEQYFGPGTRLTVT.

The rearrangement joins TRBV10-1 to TRBJ2-7, with D possibly being TRBD2 (6 bases). The CDR3 has 14 amino acids. Germline loops: CDR1 WNHNN, CDR2 SYGVQD (reference sequence). V was pared by 3 bases and J by 5 bases, with 14 bases between. The chain's CDR3 is CASSDPSAGNEQYF. Written as DNA, the CDR3 is TGCGCCAGCAGTGACCCTTCCGCGGGGAACGAGCAGTACTTC.